This TCR beta chain was profiled in a study of T cell responses to AZD1222 COVID-19 vaccine. Trimming took 4 bases from V and 3 from J, leaving 9 bases between them. CDR3 length equals 13 residues. CDR1 and CDR2 from the germline V gene are SNHLY and FYNNEI. Clones were read by immunoSEQ multiplex PCR, and TCRdb kept only the in-frame ones, dropping some. This sample yields about 85,000 clones, of which about 87% are seen a single time; 15% to 20% belongs to the top ten. This clone occurred a few times. The source of this sequence is an adult in good health. The source material was peripheral blood, sampled on day 0 of AZD1222 vaccination. The chain employs TRBV2 and TRBJ1-2, with D maybe TRBD1 (5 bases). The CDR3 reads CASSGGLDYGYTF. The DNA for the CDR3 is TGTGCCAGCAGTGGGGGACTGGACTATGGCTACACCTTC. The full variable domain, rest sourced from reference TRBV2 and TRBJ1-2, is EPEVTQTPSHQVTQMGQEVILRCVPISNHLYFYWYRQILGQKVEFLVSFYNNEISEKSEIFDDQFSVERPDGSNFTLKIRSTKLEDSAMYFCASSGGLDYGYTFGSGTRLTVV.